This entry is about one T cell receptor beta chain. This sample is part of a study of control samples from healthy donors and cancer patients. Germline loops: CDR1 LNHDA, CDR2 SQIVND (reference sequence). V was shortened by 4 bases and J by 7 bases, with 7 bases between the two germline ends. This CDR3 is built from 11 residues. Clones were sequenced by immunoSEQ multiplex PCR, and TCRdb holds only the in-frame ones, with some missing. Among roughly 120,000 clones listed, about nine tenths were seen once. This chain uses TRBV19 with TRBJ1-1, with D uncertain. Sequences were obtained from blood. This receptor was identified in a human donor in good health. The donor label of this sample is uncertain. DNA of the CDR3: TGTGCCAGTAGTAAGACTGATGAAGCTTTCTTT. It is translated as CASSKTDEAFF.